One sample yielded the 26 T cell receptor beta chains listed below, sequenced in a study of PD-1 blockade in classical Hodgkin lymphoma. As to time point: cycle 4 day 1 (C4D1), after around six weeks of nivolumab. After autologous stem cell transplantation all patients relapsed, and prior brentuximab vedotin exposure differed between cohorts. Only in-frame clones appear in the TCRdb table, and some are missing; sequencing was by immunoSEQ multiplex PCR. The sample includes roughly 100,000 clones, approximately 89% of them seen just once. This sample comprised peripheral blood mononuclear cells (PBMCs), obtained before the fourth cycle of nivolumab. These receptors were taken from a human donor with classical Hodgkin lymphoma.

The chain uses TRBV30 and TRBJ2-2; 10 bases fit TRBD1. CDR3 size: 19 residues. Per germline, CDR1 GTSNPN and CDR2 SVGIG (reference sequence). V shed 0 bases and J 5 bases; nucleotides not matched to a gene: 15. In DNA, the CDR3 is TGTGCCTGGAGTGTTTTATCCAGGGGGGGACAGGGGAGGACCGGGGAGCTGTTTTTT. This encodes CAWSVLSRGGQGRTGELFF.

This chain's CDR3 is CANRGVGNTIYF. CDR3 DNA: TGTGCCAACAGGGGAGTTGGAAACACCATATATTTT. The chain employs TRBV2 and TRBJ1-3; 7 bases line up with TRBD1. The V gene's germline CDR1 is SNHLY and CDR2 FYNNEI. Trimming removed 10 bases from V and 3 bases from J; junction bases left unmatched: 3. The CDR3 contains 12 residues.

This chain links TRBV4-1 with TRBJ1-6; a weak D match, TRBD1 (6 bases). The CDR3 consists of 15 residues. Germline CDR1 MGHRA, CDR2 YSYEKL. V was shortened by 5 bases and J by 7 bases, with 15 bases between the two germline ends. The CDR3 spells CASSLQGPQNSPLHF. CDR3 bases: TGCGCCAGCAGCTTACAGGGACCCCAAAATTCACCCCTCCACTTT.

This clone was observed a single time. This sequence joins TRBV6-6 and TRBJ2-7; D is ambiguous. Germline values: CDR1 MNHNY, CDR2 SVGAGI (reference sequence). V was pared by 7 bases and J by 0 bases, with 13 bases between. The CDR3 is 14 amino acids. The CDR3 is CASKREMSSYEQYF. The DNA of the CDR3 is TGTGCCAGCAAGCGCGAAATGAGCTCCTACGAGCAGTACTTC.

Note on this clone: At the DNA level, this CDR3 is encoded by other sequences in the same sample as well. V usage is TRBV2 and J usage is TRBJ2-1; D call uncertain. V was cut by 5 bases and J by 5 bases, with 4 bases left in between. CDR1 SNHLY and CDR2 FYNNEI come from the germline V gene. The CDR3 extends over 11 amino acids. CDR3 nucleotide sequence: TGTGCCAGCAGTAGGGACAATGAGCAGTTCTTC. Residues: CASSRDNEQFF.

This sequence joins TRBV4-2 and TRBJ2-2; 7 bases line up with TRBD2. V shed 3 bases and J 0 bases; nucleotides not matched to a gene: 4. Germline assignment: CDR1 LGHNA and CDR2 YNFKEQ. This CDR3 has 16 residues. CDR3 loop: CASSHLAESNTGELFF. Here the CDR3 DNA reads TGTGCCAGCAGCCACCTAGCGGAATCGAACACCGGGGAGCTGTTTTTT.

The rearrangement joins TRBV7-6 to TRBJ2-1, with 13 bases aligning to TRBD2. This CDR3 is 15 amino acids long. CDR1 and CDR2 from the germline V gene are SGHVS and FNYEAQ. J was trimmed by 9 bases and V by 6 bases; bases with no gene match: 8. The DNA of the CDR3 is TGTGCCAGCAGTCTACTAGCGGGAGGGCTTGGTGAGCAGTTCTTC. Amino acid sequence: CASSLLAGGLGEQFF. The whole variable domain, remainder taken from reference TRBV7-6 and TRBJ2-1, is GAGVSQSPRYKVTKRGQDVALRCDPISGHVSLYWYRQALGQGPEFLTYFNYEAQQDKSGLPNDRFSAERPEGSISTLTIQRTEQRDSAMYRCASSLLAGGLGEQFFGPGTRLTVL.

This rearrangement joins TRBV10-3 to TRBJ2-7; D ambiguous. Trimming pared 0 bases from V and 2 bases from J, leaving 11 bases between. CDR3 length equals 15 residues. Germline V lookup: CDR1 ENHRY, CDR2 SYGVKD. The CDR3 spells CAISESQSAAYEQYF. The CDR3 nucleotides read TGTGCCATCAGTGAGTCGCAGAGCGCGGCCTACGAGCAGTACTTC.

V and J are TRBV5-1 and TRBJ1-5, with a tentative D call TRBD1 (5 bases). Trimming left V 1 base short and J 6 bases short, with 14 bases between. The CDR3 spans 15 residues. Per the germline V gene, CDR1 is SGHRS and CDR2 is YFSETQ. CDR3 nucleotide sequence: TGCGCCAGCAGCTTGTTCGGGCAGAGGGGTCAGCCCCAGCATTTT. This translates into CASSLFGQRGQPQHF.

This chain joins TRBV13 and TRBJ2-3; TRBD2 matches at 12 bases. This CDR3 spans 16 amino acids. V dropped 5 bases and J dropped 6; count of bases not matched to a gene: 9. Germline V gene lookup returns CDR1 PRHDT and CDR2 FYEKMQ (reference sequence). The CDR3 loop is CASSVGLAGGRDTQYF. For the CDR3, the DNA is TGTGCCAGCAGCGTGGGACTAGCGGGTGGAAGGGATACGCAGTATTTT.

This clone turned up a few times. CDR3 coding DNA: TGCGCCAGCAGCCAAGGGGGACTTTTCAATGAGCAGTTCTTC. Translated, it gives CASSQGGLFNEQFF. The V call is TRBV4-3, the J call TRBJ2-1, with a tentative D call TRBD2 (6 bases). The germline V and J ends were trimmed by 1 base and 6 bases, with 10 bases remaining between them. Germline CDR1 and CDR2: LGHNA and YSLEER. This CDR3 spans 14 amino acids.

The V and J genes are TRBV25-1 and TRBJ1-1, with no clear D. Trimming shortened V by 2 bases and J by 1 base, and 8 bases separated the two germline ends. CDR1 is MGHDK, CDR2 SYGVNS, per germline. The CDR3 sequence is 14 residues long. The CDR3 loop is CASSEHSGNTEAFF. The CDR3 region has the DNA TGTGCCAGCAGTGAACATTCGGGGAACACTGAAGCTTTCTTT.

This chain connects TRBV6-1 to TRBJ1-2, with no clear D. Germline lookup yields CDR1 MNHNS and CDR2 SASEGT. The CDR3 is 11 residues long. V lost 11 bases to trimming and J lost 8 bases, with 15 bases between them. In DNA form, the CDR3 reads TGTGCCGGGTGGAGATCTTACGGCTACACCTTC. This encodes CAGWRSYGYTF.

This chain uses TRBV6-1 with TRBJ2-3; D not resolved. The germline gives CDR1 MNHNS, CDR2 SASEGT. The ends were cut back, 5 bases at V and 5 bases at J, with 5 bases in the middle. The CDR3 length is 11 residues. The CDR3 nucleotides read TGTGCCAGCAGTCTACGAGATACGCAGTATTTT. Amino acids: CASSLRDTQYF.

CDR3 nucleotides: TGTGCCACCAGCAGAGGGGTGGTTACCGGGGAGCTGTTTTTT. It translates to CATSRGVVTGELFF. The chain carries TRBV15 and TRBJ2-2; the D is unclear. This CDR3 has 14 residues. V dropped 1 base and J dropped 5 bases, with 8 bases sitting between them. Germline CDR1 LNHNV, CDR2 YYDKDF (reference sequence).

The V call is TRBV27, the J call TRBJ2-1; 7 bases align to TRBD2. Germline values: CDR1 MNHEY, CDR2 SMNVEV (reference sequence). This CDR3 is 14 amino acids long. V lost 8 bases to trimming and J lost 8 bases; unmatched junction nucleotides: 12. CDR3 DNA sequence: TGTGCCAGCGGAAACGGGCGGGAGAGGCATGAGCAGTTCTTC. It yields the protein CASGNGRERHEQFF.

This chain links TRBV20-1 with TRBJ1-2; D unresolved. Trimming removed 7 bases from V and 1 base from J, with 7 bases in between. Looked up from germline, CDR1 is DFQATT and CDR2 is SNEGSKA (reference sequence). The CDR3 totals 11 residues. This chain's CDR3 is CSGDRNYGYTF. CDR3 bases: TGCAGTGGAGACCGTAACTATGGCTACACCTTC.

The rearrangement uses TRBV10-2 and TRBJ1-1, with 7 nucleotides matching TRBD1. The CDR3 sequence is 13 residues long. Germline loops: CDR1 WSHSY, CDR2 SAAADI. V shed 8 bases, J shed 6 bases, and the junction held 9 bases outside the gene matches. The CDR3 here is CASEYSGGSEAFF. For the CDR3, the DNA is TGCGCCAGCGAGTACTCAGGGGGATCTGAAGCTTTCTTT.

The V gene is TRBV11-3, the J gene TRBJ2-3; 9 bases match TRBD2. In germline, CDR1 is SGHNT, CDR2 YENEEA. V was pared by 3 bases and J by 3 bases, with 1 base of the junction left unmatched. CDR3 size: 14 residues. The CDR3: CASSFSGRTDTQYF. The CDR3 nucleotides are TGTGCCAGCAGCTTTAGCGGGAGAACAGATACGCAGTATTTT. Looking up the rest from reference TRBV11-3 and TRBJ2-3 gives the full variable domain: EAGVVQSPRYKIIEKKQPVAFWCNPISGHNTLYWYLQNLGQGPELLIRYENEEAVDDSQLPKDRFSAERLKGVDSTLKIQPAELGDSAVYLCASSFSGRTDTQYFGPGTRLTVL.

The chain combines TRBV15 with TRBJ1-2; unclear D gene. The CDR3 sequence is 11 residues long. Germline V lookup: CDR1 LNHNV, CDR2 YYDKDF (reference sequence). Trimming stripped 3 bases from V and 6 bases from J, with 5 bases between. CDR3 nucleotide sequence: TGTGCCACCAGCAGTGGAGATGGCTACACCTTC. It is translated as CATSSGDGYTF.

This sequence joins TRBV30 and TRBJ1-2, with D unresolved. The CDR3 loop spans 13 amino acids. Trimming cost V 3 bases and J 8 bases, with 16 bases left between them. CDR1 and CDR2 from the germline V gene are GTSNPN and SVGIG (reference sequence). CDR3 in amino acids: CAWRKYDPGGYTF. The CDR3 coding sequence is TGTGCCTGGAGAAAATACGACCCTGGGGGCTACACCTTC.

J is TRBJ2-2 and V is TRBV25-1; tentatively, D is TRBD1 (5 bases). The CDR3 totals 16 residues. Trimming removed 1 base at V and 0 bases at J, with 9 bases between. Germline V gene lookup returns CDR1 MGHDK and CDR2 SYGVNS. The CDR3 is CASSEWAGPNTGELFF. The CDR3 coding sequence is TGTGCCAGCAGTGAATGGGCAGGGCCGAACACCGGGGAGCTGTTTTTT.

The chain employs TRBV10-3 and TRBJ2-2; TRBD2 matches 8 bases. V trimming: 3 bases; J trimming: 0 bases; junction bases outside the gene matches: 12. The CDR3 consists of 19 residues. Per germline, CDR1 ENHRY and CDR2 SYGVKD. CDR3 region: CAISDLAGERGPNTGELFF. The CDR3 nucleotides read TGTGCCATCAGTGACCTAGCGGGCGAGAGAGGGCCGAACACCGGGGAGCTGTTTTTT.

This sequence joins TRBV19 and TRBJ1-1; D is undetermined. V lost 5 bases and J lost 7, with 29 bases in between. Germline V lookup: CDR1 LNHDA, CDR2 SQIVND (reference sequence). The CDR3 covers 18 residues. The CDR3 nucleotides are TGTGCCAGTAGTCCCCACCCTAAGGACGGGGATCGAACAAATGAAGCTTTCTTT. Translating it yields CASSPHPKDGDRTNEAFF. The variable domain in full, completed from reference TRBV19 and TRBJ1-1, reads DGGITQSPKYLFRKEGQNVTLSCEQNLNHDAMYWYRQDPGQGLRLIYYSQIVNDFQKGDIAEGYSVSREKKESFPLTVTSAQKNPTAFYLCASSPHPKDGDRTNEAFFGQGTRLTVV.

This chain uses TRBV6-1 with TRBJ1-2, with D possibly TRBD1 on 6 matching bases. Deletions cut 10 bases from V and 3 bases from J, with 18 bases between. The germline CDR1 and CDR2 sequences are MNHNS and SASEGT. The CDR3 is 14 amino acids. CDR3 residues: CATFPGTMDYGYTF. CDR3 coding DNA: TGTGCCACCTTCCCCGGGACAATGGACTATGGCTACACCTTC.

The table lists this clone with a few counts. The rearrangement joins TRBV4-3 to TRBJ2-5; unclear D gene. CDR1 LGHNA and CDR2 YSLEER come from the germline V gene. This CDR3 region has 14 residues. Trimming removed 5 bases from V and 2 bases from J, with 12 bases in between. The CDR3 loop is CASSNNRGQETQYF. Written as DNA, the CDR3 is TGCGCCAGCAGCAATAATCGCGGACAAGAGACCCAGTACTTC.